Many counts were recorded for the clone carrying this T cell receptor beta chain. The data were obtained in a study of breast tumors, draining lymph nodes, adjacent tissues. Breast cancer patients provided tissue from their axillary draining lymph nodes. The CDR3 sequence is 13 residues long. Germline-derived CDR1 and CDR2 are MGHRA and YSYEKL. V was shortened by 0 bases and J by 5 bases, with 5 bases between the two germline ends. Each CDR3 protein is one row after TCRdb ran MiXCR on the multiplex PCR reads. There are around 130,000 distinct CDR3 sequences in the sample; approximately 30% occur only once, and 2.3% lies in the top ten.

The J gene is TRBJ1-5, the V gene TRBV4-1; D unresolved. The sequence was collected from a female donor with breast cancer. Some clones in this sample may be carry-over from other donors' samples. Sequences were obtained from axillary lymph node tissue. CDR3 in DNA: TGCGCCAGCAGCCAAGAGTGGGATCAGCCCCAGCATTTT. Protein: CASSQEWDQPQHF.